This record looks at one T cell receptor (beta chain) sequence and its context. These data are taken from a study of blood T cell repertoires in COVID-19. Study-wide background: Acute and convalescent COVID-19 samples came from the United States, Italy and Spain. T cells, B-cell-depleted T cells, or PBMCs supplied cDNA or gDNA.

Unmatched junction bases numbered 4, after V lost 5 bases and J lost 5 bases. The V gene's germline CDR1 is MNHEY and CDR2 SVGAGI. This CDR3 has 13 amino acids. Original processing notes: Quantification of nucleated cells was approximated via reference gene primer amplification. Profiling relied on immunoSEQ multiplex PCR, and the TCRdb table lists in-frame clones only, not all of them. For V, J and clone size, that table is used; D and trimming come from the DNA. The table lists about 130,000 clones, 60% to 85% of them singletons. The chain uses TRBV6-5 and TRBJ1-1; 8 bases are a match to TRBD1. Sequencing input: peripheral blood. The sequence came from a man at least 80 years old with acute or convalescent COVID-19. The CDR3 spells CASSLTGGTEAFF. As DNA, the CDR3 is TGTGCCAGCAGTCTAACAGGGGGTACTGAAGCTTTCTTT.